This TCR beta chain was recovered during a study of vaccination and CD4 T cells after COVID-19. At the Johns Hopkins FTIC core, DNA taken from cultured CD4+ T cells was sequenced by way of the Oncomine TCR Beta short-read assay. TCRdb passed the PCR reads through MiXCR, listing each CDR3 protein once. Of approximately 20,000 distinct CDR3 sequences in the sample, 70% were seen once. The treatment is: roughly 10-day PBMC culture with coronavirus spike peptide pools or control peptides (ViraFEST assay). With 9.5 to 10 ug/ml peptide pools and roughly 10 IU/ml IL-2, PBMCs were cultured at some 2.2 million per well. With respect to this clonotype: Its antigen remains unknown.

This receptor was obtained from a human donor who had recovered from COVID-19. Sequenced: CD4+ T cells from blood, cultured in vitro.

The CDR3 region is CASSLHKLAGVSTDTQYF. In DNA, the CDR3 is TGTGCCAGCAGCCTACATAAACTAGCGGGAGTATCCACAGATACGCAGTATTTT. The chain couples TRBV7-2 to TRBJ2-3; 11 nucleotides align to TRBD2. Germline CDR1 is SGHTA and CDR2 is FQGNSA. This CDR3 is built from 18 residues. The V segment lost 5 bases and the J segment 2 bases; nucleotides outside the gene matches: 12.